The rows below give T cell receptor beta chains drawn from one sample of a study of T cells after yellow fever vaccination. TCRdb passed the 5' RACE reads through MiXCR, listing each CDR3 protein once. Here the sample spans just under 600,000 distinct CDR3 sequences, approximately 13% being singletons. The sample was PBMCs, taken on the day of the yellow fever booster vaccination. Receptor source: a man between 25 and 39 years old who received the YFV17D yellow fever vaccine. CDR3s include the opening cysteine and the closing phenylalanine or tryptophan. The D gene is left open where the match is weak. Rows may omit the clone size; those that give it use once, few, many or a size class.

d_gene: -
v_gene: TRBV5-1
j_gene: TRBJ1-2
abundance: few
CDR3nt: TGCGCCAGCAGCTTAGAGGGTAGTCAGTACGCCGGCTACACCTTC
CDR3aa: CASSLEGSQYAGYTF

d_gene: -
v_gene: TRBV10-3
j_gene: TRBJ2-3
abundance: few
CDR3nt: TGTGCCATCAGTACACATGGGGCAGGGGACCTCACAGATACGCAGTATTTT
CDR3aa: CAISTHGAGDLTDTQYF

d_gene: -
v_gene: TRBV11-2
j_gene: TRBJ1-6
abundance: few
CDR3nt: TGTGCCAGCAGATCGGACCTCTATTCACCCCTCCACTTT
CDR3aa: CASRSDLYSPLHF

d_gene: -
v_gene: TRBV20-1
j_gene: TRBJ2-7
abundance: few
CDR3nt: TGCAGTGCTAGAGTCGGATACGAGCAGTACTTC
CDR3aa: CSARVGYEQYF

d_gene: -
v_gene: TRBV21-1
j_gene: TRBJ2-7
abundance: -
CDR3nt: TGTGCCAGCAGCAGCTGTGGGGACGGGGATTACGAGCAGTACTTC
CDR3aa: CASSSCGDGDYEQYF

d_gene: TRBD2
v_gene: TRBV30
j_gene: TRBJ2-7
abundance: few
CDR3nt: TGTGCCTGGAGTGTATGGGCGGGAGCGGGAACCTACGAGCAGTACTTC
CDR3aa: CAWSVWAGAGTYEQYF

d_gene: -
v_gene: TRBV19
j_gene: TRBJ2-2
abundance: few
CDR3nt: TGTGCCAGTAGTACTCAAAACACCGGGGAGCTGTTTTTT
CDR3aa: CASSTQNTGELFF

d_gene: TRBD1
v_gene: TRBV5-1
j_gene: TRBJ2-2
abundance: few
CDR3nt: TGCGCCAGCCGAGGGACAGGGGGACCCGGGGAGCTGTTTTTT
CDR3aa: CASRGTGGPGELFF

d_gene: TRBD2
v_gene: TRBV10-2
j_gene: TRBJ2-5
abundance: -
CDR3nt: TGCGCCAGCAGTGAGAAGGGGAGGGTACAAGAGACCCAGTACTTC
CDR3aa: CASSEKGRVQETQYF

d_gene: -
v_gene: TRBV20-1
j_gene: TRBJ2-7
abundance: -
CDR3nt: TGCAGTGCGATCAGCGGCGGGGCAACTAACGAGCAGTACTTC
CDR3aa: CSAISGGATNEQYF

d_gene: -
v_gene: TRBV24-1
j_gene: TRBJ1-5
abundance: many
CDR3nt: TGTGCCGGAAGGAATCAGCCCCAGCATTTT
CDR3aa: CAGRNQPQHF

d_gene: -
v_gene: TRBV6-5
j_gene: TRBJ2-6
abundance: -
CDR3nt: TGTGCCAGCAGTTACGGGAGGTCCGTGGCCAACGTCCTGACTTTC
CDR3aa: CASSYGRSVANVLTF

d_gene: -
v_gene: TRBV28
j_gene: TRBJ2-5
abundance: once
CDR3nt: TGTGCCAGCCGCGTTCGAGAAAGGTGGCAAGAGACCCAGTACTTC
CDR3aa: CASRVRERWQETQYF

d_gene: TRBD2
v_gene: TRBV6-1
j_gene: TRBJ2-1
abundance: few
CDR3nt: TGTGCCAGCAGCCGTAGCGGGAGTGCGCATGAGCAGTTCTTC
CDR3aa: CASSRSGSAHEQFF

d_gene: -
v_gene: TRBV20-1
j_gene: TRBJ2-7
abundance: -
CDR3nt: TGCACTGCTTGGACCGAACTATCCTACGAGCAGTACTTC
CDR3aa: CTAWTELSYEQYF